The rows below give T cell receptor beta chains drawn from one sample of a study of blood T cell repertoires in COVID-19. Method: immunoSEQ multiplex PCR; TCRdb's copy keeps in-frame clones and lacks some. The data hold 55,000 to 70,000 clones, with roughly 91% observed a single time. What was sequenced was peripheral blood. These receptors were collected from a middle-aged man with COVID-19, enrolled during active disease. CDR3s include the opening cysteine and the closing phenylalanine or tryptophan. The D gene is left open where the match is weak. Rows may omit the clone size; those that give it use once, few, many or a size class.

J: TRBJ1-2
size: .
V: TRBV3-1/TRBV3-2
D: .
DNA: TGTGCCAGCAGCCGGGGCGGTTCAACCTATGGCTACACCTTC
CDR3: CASSRGGSTYGYTF

J: TRBJ2-2
size: .
V: TRBV5-1
D: .
DNA: TGCGCCAGCAAGAGGACAGAGAACACCGGGGAGCTGTTTTTT
CDR3: CASKRTENTGELFF

J: TRBJ1-5
size: .
V: TRBV19
D: .
DNA: TGTGCCAGTAGCTTCCAACGGTATCAGCCCCAGCATTTT
CDR3: CASSFQRYQPQHF

J: TRBJ1-2
size: few
V: TRBV25-1
D: .
DNA: TGTGCCAGTACCCCAGGTCCGACTAACTATGGCTACACCTTC
CDR3: CASTPGPTNYGYTF

J: TRBJ1-3
size: .
V: TRBV7-2
D: .
DNA: TGTGCCAGCAGCTTAGAGGGACAAATCTCTGGAAACACCATATATTTT
CDR3: CASSLEGQISGNTIYF

J: TRBJ2-2
size: .
V: TRBV6-4
D: TRBD2
DNA: TGTGCCAGCAGTGACTCTGAAATAGCGGGGGGATACACCGGGGAGCTGTTTTTT
CDR3: CASSDSEIAGGYTGELFF

J: TRBJ2-5
size: .
V: TRBV6-5
D: .
DNA: TGTGCCAGCACCCGAGGGGGCGGGAAGACCCAGTACTTC
CDR3: CASTRGGGKTQYF

J: TRBJ2-2
size: .
V: TRBV7-2
D: TRBD1
DNA: TGTGCCAGCAGCTTCACGGGTGATAGGCAGGGGGATGCCGGGGAGCTGTTTTTT
CDR3: CASSFTGDRQGDAGELFF

J: TRBJ2-3
size: .
V: TRBV6-6
D: .
DNA: TGTGCCAGCAGTTCGCGCGGACAGATTGGCACAGATACGCAGTATTTT
CDR3: CASSSRGQIGTDTQYF

J: TRBJ2-1
size: .
V: TRBV5-8
D: TRBD1
DNA: TGTGCCAGCAGCTTTGCAGGGGGTCGGGTTAACGAGCAGTTCTTC
CDR3: CASSFAGGRVNEQFF

J: TRBJ1-1
size: .
V: TRBV30
D: .
DNA: TGTGCCTGGAGTCCCTCCCCCACTGAAGCTTTCTTT
CDR3: CAWSPSPTEAFF

J: TRBJ1-2
size: .
V: TRBV6-6
D: TRBD1
DNA: TGTGCCAGCAGTTACGAGGGACAGGGGAATGGCTACACCTTC
CDR3: CASSYEGQGNGYTF

J: TRBJ1-1
size: .
V: TRBV25-1
D: .
DNA: TGTGCCAGCAGTGTCACGTTCGGGCCAAGGGGCGCTGAAGCTTTCTTT
CDR3: CASSVTFGPRGAEAFF

J: TRBJ2-7
size: .
V: TRBV27
D: TRBD2
DNA: TGTGCCAGCAGCCCTCGGGGGGGAGACTACGAGCAGTACTTC
CDR3: CASSPRGGDYEQYF

J: TRBJ1-5
size: .
V: TRBV21-1
D: .
DNA: TGTGCCAGCAGCACCGAACAGGGGGCGAGGGCGGACAATAGCAATCAGCCCCAGCATTTT
CDR3: CASSTEQGARADNSNQPQHF

J: TRBJ2-2
size: .
V: TRBV19
D: .
DNA: TGTGCCAGTAGTCCCTACACCGGGGAGCTGTTTTTT
CDR3: CASSPYTGELFF

J: TRBJ1-1
size: .
V: TRBV7-9
D: .
DNA: TGTGCCACGAGGGCCCTATCGAACACTGAAGCTTTCTTT
CDR3: CATRALSNTEAFF

J: TRBJ2-2
size: .
V: TRBV21-1
D: .
DNA: TGTGCCAGCAGTAGGGGCTGGACCGGGGAGCTGTTTTTT
CDR3: CASSRGWTGELFF

J: TRBJ2-1
size: .
V: TRBV3-1/TRBV3-2
D: .
DNA: TGTGCCAGCAGCCTCCTCTCTTCCTACAATGAGCAGTTCTTC
CDR3: CASSLLSSYNEQFF

J: TRBJ1-3
size: .
V: TRBV9
D: TRBD1
DNA: TGTGCCAGCAGCGTAGAGGCAGGGGGATTCTCCGGAAACACCATATATTTT
CDR3: CASSVEAGGFSGNTIYF

J: TRBJ2-1
size: .
V: TRBV30
D: .
DNA: TGTGCCTGGAGCCACAACAATGAGCAGTTCTTC
CDR3: CAWSHNNEQFF

J: TRBJ2-7
size: few
V: TRBV7-2
D: .
DNA: TGTGCCAGCAGCCGACATCGCTACGAGCAGTACTTC
CDR3: CASSRHRYEQYF

J: TRBJ2-3
size: .
V: TRBV11-2
D: .
DNA: TGTGCCAGCAGCACAAAACCTATAGCGCCTACGCAGTATTTT
CDR3: CASSTKPIAPTQYF

J: TRBJ1-3
size: .
V: TRBV10-3
D: .
DNA: TGTGCCATCAGTCCGGGTCCTGGAAACACCATATATTTT
CDR3: CAISPGPGNTIYF

J: TRBJ1-6
size: .
V: TRBV5-4
D: .
DNA: TGTGCCAGCAGCCCAAGGAGGACGGATAATTCACCCCTCCACTTT
CDR3: CASSPRRTDNSPLHF

J: TRBJ1-2
size: .
V: TRBV5-1
D: .
DNA: TGCGCCAGCAGCGTCGGGGGTAACTATGGCTACACCTTC
CDR3: CASSVGGNYGYTF

J: TRBJ2-1
size: .
V: TRBV30
D: .
DNA: TGTGCCTGGAATACCAGACAGGGAGGTGAGCAGTTCTTC
CDR3: CAWNTRQGGEQFF

J: TRBJ1-5
size: .
V: TRBV19
D: .
DNA: TGTGCCAGTAGTATGGACAGTGCCAATAGCAATCAGCCCCAGCATTTT
CDR3: CASSMDSANSNQPQHF

J: TRBJ2-5
size: .
V: TRBV5-1
D: TRBD2
DNA: TGCGCCAGCAGCCCGGGGGGGTCGTCGGTCGAGACCCAGTACTTC
CDR3: CASSPGGSSVETQYF

J: TRBJ2-2
size: .
V: TRBV20-1
D: TRBD2
DNA: TGCAGTGCTAGTCCCGGGACTAGCGGGGGGGCCGGGGAGCTGTTTTTT
CDR3: CSASPGTSGGAGELFF

J: TRBJ2-3
size: .
V: TRBV28
D: .
DNA: TGTGCCAGCAGTGGCGGGGGCACAGATACGCAGTATTTT
CDR3: CASSGGGTDTQYF

J: TRBJ1-1
size: .
V: TRBV6-5
D: .
DNA: TGTGCCAGCAGGTACAGGGAGGGGACTGAAGCTTTCTTT
CDR3: CASRYREGTEAFF

J: TRBJ1-6
size: few
V: TRBV10-3
D: .
DNA: TGTGCCATCAGGAGCGGGACGTATAATTCACCCCTCCACTTT
CDR3: CAIRSGTYNSPLHF

J: TRBJ2-1
size: .
V: TRBV29-1
D: .
DNA: TGCAGCGTTGGACTGGTGAGCTCCTACAATGAGCAGTTCTTC
CDR3: CSVGLVSSYNEQFF

J: TRBJ1-6
size: .
V: TRBV28
D: .
DNA: TGTGCCAGCAGTTTATGGGGCAGCCCAAAAGCCTATAATTCACCCCTCCACTTT
CDR3: CASSLWGSPKAYNSPLHF

J: TRBJ2-5
size: .
V: TRBV3-1/TRBV3-2
D: TRBD2
DNA: TGTGCCAGCAGCCCCCCGGGGGGAGAGACCCAGTACTTC
CDR3: CASSPPGGETQYF

J: TRBJ1-5
size: .
V: TRBV28
D: TRBD1
DNA: TGTGCCAGCATCATGGGGTCAGGGGGTATGGATCAGCCCCAGCATTTT
CDR3: CASIMGSGGMDQPQHF

J: TRBJ2-3
size: .
V: TRBV30
D: TRBD2
DNA: TGTGCCGGAGCGGGGGGGCTAACAGATACGCAGTATTTT
CDR3: CAGAGGLTDTQYF

J: TRBJ1-2
size: .
V: TRBV30
D: .
DNA: TGTGCCTGGAGTTCCCCCCGCGGAGGCTACACCTTC
CDR3: CAWSSPRGGYTF

J: TRBJ2-3
size: .
V: TRBV6-5
D: TRBD2
DNA: TGTGCCAGCAGACTTGCGGGGGGCGGGGATACGCAGTATTTT
CDR3: CASRLAGGGDTQYF

J: TRBJ1-6
size: .
V: TRBV18
D: .
DNA: TGTGCCAGCTCCCCGGGCAGGGGTGATTCACCCCTCCACTTT
CDR3: CASSPGRGDSPLHF

J: TRBJ2-7
size: .
V: TRBV9
D: .
DNA: TGTGCCAGCAGTCAGGGAGGGGGACACAACTCCTACGAGCAGTACTTC
CDR3: CASSQGGGHNSYEQYF

J: TRBJ2-5
size: .
V: TRBV11-2
D: TRBD2
DNA: TGTGCCAGCAGCCGAGCACGACTAGCGGGCCAACAAGAGACCCAGTACTTC
CDR3: CASSRARLAGQQETQYF

J: TRBJ1-1
size: .
V: TRBV12-5
D: TRBD1
DNA: TGTGCTAGTGAACCCGGGACAGGGGGCACTGAAGCTTTCTTT
CDR3: CASEPGTGGTEAFF

J: TRBJ1-3
size: medium-sized
V: TRBV10-1
D: TRBD1
DNA: TGCGCCAACCCACAGGGGAAGGGAAACACCATATATTTT
CDR3: CANPQGKGNTIYF

J: TRBJ2-1
size: .
V: TRBV5-5
D: TRBD2
DNA: TGTGCCAGCAGCGCGACTAGCGGGGGGGCCGTTGAGCAGTTCTTC
CDR3: CASSATSGGAVEQFF

J: TRBJ1-6
size: .
V: TRBV5-5
D: TRBD1
DNA: TGTGCCAGCAGGGGCGGGACAGGAGAAAGTTCACCCCTCCACTTT
CDR3: CASRGGTGESSPLHF

J: TRBJ2-3
size: .
V: TRBV12-3/TRBV12-4
D: .
DNA: TGTGCCAGCAGTTTAGATCAGGATACGCAGTATTTT
CDR3: CASSLDQDTQYF

J: TRBJ1-1
size: few
V: TRBV7-9
D: .
DNA: TGTGCCAGCAGCTTCGACAATGAAGCTTTCTTT
CDR3: CASSFDNEAFF

J: TRBJ1-3
size: .
V: TRBV2
D: .
DNA: TGTGCCAGCAGGATTGACGCAGGGGTGGATGGAAACACCATATATTTT
CDR3: CASRIDAGVDGNTIYF

J: TRBJ1-2
size: .
V: TRBV5-1
D: .
DNA: TGCGCCAGCAGCTTCGGTGATGACAACCACTATGGCTACACCTTC
CDR3: CASSFGDDNHYGYTF

J: TRBJ2-7
size: .
V: TRBV6-5
D: .
DNA: TGTGCCAGCAGTAAGACGAGCCGGGGTGAGCAGTACTTC
CDR3: CASSKTSRGEQYF

J: TRBJ2-3
size: .
V: TRBV6-5
D: .
DNA: TGTGCCAGCAGTTCCCAGGGCACAGATACGCAGTATTTT
CDR3: CASSSQGTDTQYF